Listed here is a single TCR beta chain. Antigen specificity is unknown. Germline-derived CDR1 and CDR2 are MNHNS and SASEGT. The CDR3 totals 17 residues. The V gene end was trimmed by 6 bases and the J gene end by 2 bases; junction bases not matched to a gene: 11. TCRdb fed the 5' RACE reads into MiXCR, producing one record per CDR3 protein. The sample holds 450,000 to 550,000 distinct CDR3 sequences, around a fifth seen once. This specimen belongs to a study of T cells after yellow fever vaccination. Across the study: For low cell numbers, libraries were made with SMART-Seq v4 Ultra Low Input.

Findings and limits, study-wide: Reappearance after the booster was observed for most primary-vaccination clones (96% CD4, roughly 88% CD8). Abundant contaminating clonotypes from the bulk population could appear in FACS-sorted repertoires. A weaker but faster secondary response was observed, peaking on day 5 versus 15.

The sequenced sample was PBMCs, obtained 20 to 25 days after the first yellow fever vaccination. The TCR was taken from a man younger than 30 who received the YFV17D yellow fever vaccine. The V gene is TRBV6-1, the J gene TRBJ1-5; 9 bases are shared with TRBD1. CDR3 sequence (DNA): TGTGCCAGCAGCCCCGCCCGGGACAGGGTCGGCAATCAGCCCCAGCATTTT. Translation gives CASSPARDRVGNQPQHF.